These 26 T cell receptor beta chains originate from one sample sequenced in a study of CD8 T cells in ankylosing spondylitis. TCRdb reprocessed the 5' RACE reads with MiXCR, giving one entry per CDR3 protein. Of a few hundred thousand distinct CDR3 sequences in the sample, around 20% were seen once. The sequencing sample was made of blood, either unsorted or a sorted T cell fraction (not recorded which). These receptors all stem from a male donor with ankylosing spondylitis or in good health (not recorded which).

The V gene is TRBV29-1, the J gene TRBJ2-7; the D is unclear. Trimming cost V 5 bases and J 0 bases, with 11 bases left between them. Germline loops: CDR1 SQVTM, CDR2 ANQGSEA. The CDR3 has 13 residues. Here the CDR3 reads CSVLYKSSYEQYF. In DNA form, the CDR3 reads TGCAGCGTTCTGTACAAGAGCTCCTACGAGCAGTACTTC.

This clonotype appeared a few times. This chain connects TRBV5-6 to TRBJ2-2; D call uncertain. The V and J ends lost 0 bases and 5 bases respectively, with 14 bases between them. Germline-derived CDR1 and CDR2 are SGHDT and YYEEEE. This CDR3 region has 16 residues. CDR3 loop: CASSLVSAGATGELFF. The CDR3 DNA is TGTGCCAGCAGCTTGGTGTCGGCAGGCGCTACCGGGGAGCTGTTTTTT.

This clonotype turned up a few times. The chain links TRBV12-3 or TRBV12-4 to TRBJ2-7; 9 positions match TRBD1. This CDR3 spans 13 amino acids. J was trimmed by 6 bases and V by 3 bases; bases with no gene match: 3. CDR3 coding DNA: TGTGCCAGCAGTTTTACGACAGGGGGCGAGCAGTACTTC. Translating it yields CASSFTTGGEQYF.

The chain combines TRBV10-2 with TRBJ2-1; no clear D gene. This CDR3 is built from 13 residues. V was clipped by 0 bases and J by 9 bases, with 9 bases between them. The germline V gene has CDR1 WSHSY and CDR2 SAAADI. The CDR3 bases are TGCGCCAGCAGTGAGTCCCTCTCACCTGAGCAGTTCTTC. Translation: CASSESLSPEQFF.

This clonotype occurred a few times. The rearrangement uses TRBV6-2 or TRBV6-3 and TRBJ2-7; the match to TRBD1 covers 9 bases. The length of the CDR3 is 20 residues. From germline, CDR1 is MNHEY and CDR2 SVGEGT. The V gene end was trimmed by 2 bases and the J gene end by 0 bases; junction bases not matched to a gene: 17. For the CDR3, the DNA is TGTGCCAGCAGTTACCCGATACCGGGACAGGGTGGACCCCGCTCCTACGAGCAGTACTTC. Translating gives CASSYPIPGQGGPRSYEQYF.

This clonotype was seen a handful of times. The J gene is TRBJ2-6, the V gene TRBV5-1; tentative D call: TRBD1 (5 bases). This CDR3 has 18 amino acids. Germline loops: CDR1 SGHRS, CDR2 YFSETQ. V gave up 1 base and J gave up 0 bases, with 14 bases separating them. CDR3 protein: CASSLFQGLLSGANVLTF. As DNA, the CDR3 is TGCGCCAGCAGCTTGTTCCAGGGTCTCCTCTCTGGGGCCAACGTCCTGACTTTC. Variable domain in full (rest from reference TRBV5-1 and TRBJ2-6): KAGVTQTPRYLIKTRGQQVTLSCSPISGHRSVSWYQQTPGQGLQFLFEYFSETQRNKGNFPGRFSGRQFSNSRSEMNVSTLELGDSALYLCASSLFQGLLSGANVLTFGAGSRLTVL.

This clonotype has more than one count but fewer than ten. The chain recombines TRBV7-8 with TRBJ2-5, with a tentative D call TRBD1 (5 bases). The CDR3 spans 14 residues. Germline-derived CDR1 and CDR2 are SGHVS and FQNEAQ. V was shortened by 3 bases and J by 5 bases, with 13 bases between the two germline ends. The CDR3 nucleotides read TGTGCCAGCAGCTTGAACGGACCAGGGGAGACCCAGTACTTC. Amino acids: CASSLNGPGETQYF.

The sample holds a few counts of this clonotype. This chain connects TRBV6-5 to TRBJ2-3; D not resolved. CDR1 is MNHEY, CDR2 SVGAGI, per germline. Trimming cost V 7 bases and J 4 bases, with 0 bases left between them. The CDR3 is 9 amino acids. The CDR3 reads CASTDTQYF. The CDR3 bases are TGTGCCAGCACAGATACGCAGTATTTT.

This clonotype was observed a handful of times. V gene TRBV4-1 combines with J gene TRBJ1-2; no reliable D call. Per germline, CDR1 MGHRA and CDR2 YSYEKL. Trimming removed 4 bases at V and 3 bases at J, with 12 bases between. The CDR3 is made up of 14 amino acids. CDR3 DNA: TGCGCCAGCAGCCTCATGGCGGCATACTATGGCTACACCTTC. Its protein product is CASSLMAAYYGYTF.

This clonotype was counted a few times. The chain carries TRBV10-3 and TRBJ2-1; 8 positions match TRBD2. This CDR3 comprises 18 residues. J was trimmed by 9 bases and V by 0 bases; bases with no gene match: 16. Germline-derived CDR1 and CDR2 are ENHRY and SYGVKD. CDR3 nucleotides: TGTGCCATCAGTGAGTCCCCTGGGGTAGCGGGGCTATCATCTGAGCAGTTCTTC. This encodes CAISESPGVAGLSSEQFF.

A note on this clonotype: This may arise from a read error, as a much more abundant clone is one base away. The rearrangement uses TRBV6-4 and TRBJ2-2, with D unclear. The CDR3 runs to 13 residues. V lost 2 bases to trimming and J lost 0 bases, with 1 base between them. CDR1 and CDR2 (germline): MRHNA, SNTAGT. This CDR3 reads CASSDANTGELFF. CDR3 bases: TGTGCCAGCAGTGACGCGAACACCGGGGAGCTGTTTTTT.

The chain has TRBV24-1 and TRBJ2-2, with 7 bases identical to TRBD1. Germline loops: CDR1 KGHDR, CDR2 SFDVKD. This CDR3 spans 16 amino acids. J lost 5 bases, V lost 5 bases, and 10 bases had no gene match. The CDR3 nucleotides are TGTGCCACCAGTGCCAGAGGGGGCGCAAGGACCGGGGAGCTGTTTTTT. It translates to CATSARGGARTGELFF.

The chain links TRBV6-2 or TRBV6-3 to TRBJ2-3; 9 bases align to TRBD1. CDR3 length: 20 residues. J lost 2 bases, V lost 2 bases, and 17 bases had no gene match. Germline V gene lookup returns CDR1 MNHEY and CDR2 SVGEGT. CDR3 coding DNA: TGTGCCAGCAGTTACACTCCCTGGGACAGGGAGACCCCAAACACAGATACGCAGTATTTT. This codes for CASSYTPWDRETPNTDTQYF.

V and J are TRBV25-1 and TRBJ2-7, with D hard to call. Germline V gene lookup returns CDR1 MGHDK and CDR2 SYGVNS. The length of the CDR3 is 15 residues. Trimming stripped 1 base from V and 6 bases from J, with 16 bases between. As DNA, the CDR3 is TGTGCCAGCAGTGAATTAGTGGGAAATGAGCGCGAGCAGTACTTC. This sequence encodes CASSELVGNEREQYF.

This clonotype came up many times. The DNA for the CDR3 is TGTGCCAGCAGCTTGGTGGGGGATGAGCAGTTCTTC. Encoded protein: CASSLVGDEQFF. V gene TRBV5-6 combines with J gene TRBJ2-1; D is perhaps TRBD1 or TRBD2 (5 bases each). Germline lookup yields CDR1 SGHDT and CDR2 YYEEEE. Trimming removed 0 bases at V and 8 bases at J, with 6 bases between. CDR3 length equals 12 residues.

The chain joins TRBV20-1 to TRBJ2-5, with D perhaps TRBD1 (7 bases). Germline CDR1 is DFQATT and CDR2 is SNEGSKA (reference sequence). V gave up 0 bases and J gave up 2 bases, with 10 bases separating them. This CDR3 has 14 residues. DNA of the CDR3: TGCAGTGCTAGAGAATCAGGGGGGCAAGAGACCCAGTACTTC. Protein sequence: CSARESGGQETQYF.

V is TRBV6-5 and J is TRBJ2-7; the D gene is possibly TRBD1 (5 bases). The CDR3 sequence is 16 residues long. Germline values: CDR1 MNHEY, CDR2 SVGAGI. Between the trimmed V and J ends, which lost 0 bases and 4 bases, there was a span of 16 bases. The CDR3 DNA follows: TGTGCCAGCAGTTACTCGACGTATGCAGGGTCTTACGAGCAGTACTTC. It codes for CASSYSTYAGSYEQYF.

V and J are TRBV7-9 and TRBJ2-2; possible D gene TRBD1, 6 bases. Trimming took 5 bases from V and 1 from J, leaving 17 bases between them. The CDR3 consists of 17 residues. The germline CDR1 and CDR2 sequences are SEHNR and FQNEAQ (reference sequence). This CDR3 reads CASSPVGPGENTGELFF. DNA of the CDR3: TGTGCCAGCAGCCCGGTGGGTCCAGGGGAGAACACCGGGGAGCTGTTTTTT.

In its sample, this clonotype was seen a few times. CDR3 sequence: CASSLDYLNEQFF. The CDR3 DNA follows: TGTGCCAGCAGTTTAGACTACCTCAATGAGCAGTTCTTC. V and J are TRBV27 and TRBJ2-1; maybe TRBD2 (5 bases). Deletions cut 2 bases from V and 6 bases from J, with 8 bases between. CDR3 length: 13 residues. The germline V gene encodes CDR1 MNHEY and CDR2 SMNVEV (reference sequence).

The rearrangement links TRBV6-1 to TRBJ1-1; D remains unclear. CDR3 length equals 14 residues. Germline assignment: CDR1 MNHNS and CDR2 SASEGT. V was trimmed by 6 bases and J by 4 bases, leaving 15 bases between them. This chain's CDR3 is CASSPETLGTEAFF. The CDR3 DNA sequence: TGTGCCAGCAGCCCCGAGACCCTAGGCACTGAAGCTTTCTTT.

The chain links TRBV7-9 to TRBJ2-3; 8 bases are a match to TRBD1. V trimming: 8 bases; J trimming: 4 bases; junction bases outside the gene matches: 2. This CDR3 spans 12 amino acids. Per the germline V gene, CDR1 is SEHNR and CDR2 is FQNEAQ (reference sequence). The CDR3 region is CASGTGSDTQYF. In DNA, the CDR3 is TGTGCCAGCGGGACAGGCTCAGATACGCAGTATTTT.

This clonotype was counted a few times. The rearrangement uses TRBV6-1 and TRBJ2-3; 7 nucleotides line up with TRBD1. Germline V gives CDR1 MNHNS, CDR2 SASEGT. The CDR3 is made up of 15 amino acids. V shed 7 bases and J 5 bases; nucleotides not matched to a gene: 12. Here the CDR3 DNA reads TGTGCCAGCACCCCGACAGGGTCAACCGGAGATACGCAGTATTTT. It codes for CASTPTGSTGDTQYF.

The sample holds many counts of this clonotype. CDR3 amino acids: CASSTGETGELFF. CDR3 sequence (DNA): TGTGCCAGCAGTACTGGGGAGACCGGGGAGCTGTTTTTT. The chain is built from TRBV12-3 or TRBV12-4 and TRBJ2-2; D is possibly TRBD2 (5 bases). The CDR3 has 13 residues. Trimming shortened V by 5 bases and J by 5 bases, and 9 bases separated the two germline ends.

V gene TRBV5-1 combines with J gene TRBJ2-5, with D possibly matching TRBD2 (5 bases). The CDR3 extends over 15 amino acids. The V and J ends lost 7 bases and 4 bases respectively, with 20 bases between them. CDR1 SGHRS and CDR2 YFSETQ come from the germline V gene. The CDR3 here is CASSPSGGRSETQYF. CDR3 DNA: TGCGCCAGCTCCCCCTCCGGAGGCCGATCAGAGACCCAGTACTTC.

The sample holds a few counts of this clonotype. The rearrangement joins TRBV7-9 to TRBJ2-7; 10 bases line up with TRBD1. Germline values: CDR1 SEHNR, CDR2 FQNEAQ (reference sequence). Trimming removed 0 bases from V and 5 bases from J; junction bases left unmatched: 4. The CDR3 consists of 15 residues. The CDR3 sequence is CASSLALGTGDEQYF. CDR3 coding DNA: TGTGCCAGCAGCTTAGCGCTCGGGACAGGGGACGAGCAGTACTTC.

In this sample, this clonotype turned up a few times. V usage is TRBV15 and J usage is TRBJ2-7, with TRBD2 matching over 10 bases. The CDR3 covers 15 residues. Germline CDR1 is LNHNV and CDR2 is YYDKDF (reference sequence). J gave up 2 bases and V 8 bases, and 9 bases lay outside the gene matches. CDR3 sequence: CATRTTSGETYEQYF. Written as DNA, the CDR3 is TGTGCCACCCGGACCACTAGCGGGGAAACCTACGAGCAGTACTTC.